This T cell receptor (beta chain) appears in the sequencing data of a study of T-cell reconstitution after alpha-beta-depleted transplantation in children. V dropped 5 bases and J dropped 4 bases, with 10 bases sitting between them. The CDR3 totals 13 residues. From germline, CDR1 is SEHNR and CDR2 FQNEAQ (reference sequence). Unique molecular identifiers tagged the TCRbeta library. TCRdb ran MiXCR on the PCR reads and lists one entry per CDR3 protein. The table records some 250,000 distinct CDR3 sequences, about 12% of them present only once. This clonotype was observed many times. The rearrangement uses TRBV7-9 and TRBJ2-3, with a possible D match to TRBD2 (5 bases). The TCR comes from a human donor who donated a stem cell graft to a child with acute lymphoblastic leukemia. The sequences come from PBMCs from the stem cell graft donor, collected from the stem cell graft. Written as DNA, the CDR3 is TGTGCCAGCAGCCTAGACTATTCAGATACGCAGTATTTT. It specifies CASSLDYSDTQYF.